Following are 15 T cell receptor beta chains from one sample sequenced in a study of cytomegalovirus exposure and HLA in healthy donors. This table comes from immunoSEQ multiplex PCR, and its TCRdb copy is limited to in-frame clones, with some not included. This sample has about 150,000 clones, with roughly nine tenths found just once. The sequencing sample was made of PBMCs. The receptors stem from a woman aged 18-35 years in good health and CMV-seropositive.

CDR3 sequence: CASLRGGGETQYF. The DNA of the CDR3 is TGTGCCAGCTTGCGAGGAGGGGGCGAGACCCAGTACTTC. The chain combines TRBV2 with TRBJ2-5, with D maybe TRBD1 (7 bases). The V and J ends lost 8 bases and 5 bases respectively, with 15 bases between them. Per the germline V gene, CDR1 is SNHLY and CDR2 is FYNNEI. CDR3 length: 13 residues.

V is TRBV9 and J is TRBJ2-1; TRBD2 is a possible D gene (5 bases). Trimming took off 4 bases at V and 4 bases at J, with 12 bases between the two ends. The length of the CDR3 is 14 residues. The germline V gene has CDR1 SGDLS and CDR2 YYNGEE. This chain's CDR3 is CASSTAGLYNEQFF. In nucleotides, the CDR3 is TGTGCCAGCAGCACCGCGGGCCTTTACAATGAGCAGTTCTTC.

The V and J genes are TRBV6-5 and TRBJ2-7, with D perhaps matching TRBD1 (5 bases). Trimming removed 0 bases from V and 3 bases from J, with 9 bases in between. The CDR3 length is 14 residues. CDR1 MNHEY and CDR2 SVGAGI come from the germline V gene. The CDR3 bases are TGTGCCAGCAGTTACTCGTGGGGCTACTACGAGCAGTACTTC. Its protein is CASSYSWGYYEQYF.

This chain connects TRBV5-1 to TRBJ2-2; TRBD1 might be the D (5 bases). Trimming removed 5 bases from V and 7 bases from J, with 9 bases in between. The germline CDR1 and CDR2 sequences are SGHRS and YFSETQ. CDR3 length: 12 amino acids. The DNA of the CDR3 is TGCGCCAGCAGGAACAGGATCGGGGAGCTGTTTTTT. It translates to CASRNRIGELFF.

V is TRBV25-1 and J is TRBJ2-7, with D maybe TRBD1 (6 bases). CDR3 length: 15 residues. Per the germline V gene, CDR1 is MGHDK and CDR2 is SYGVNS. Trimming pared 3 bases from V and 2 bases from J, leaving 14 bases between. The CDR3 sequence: CASSDTGTRAYEQYF. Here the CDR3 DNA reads TGTGCCAGCAGTGATACCGGGACACGAGCCTACGAGCAGTACTTC.

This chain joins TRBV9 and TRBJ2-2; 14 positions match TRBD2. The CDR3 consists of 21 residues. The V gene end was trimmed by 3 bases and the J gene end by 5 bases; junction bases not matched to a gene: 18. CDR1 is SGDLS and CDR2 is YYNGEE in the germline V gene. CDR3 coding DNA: TGTGCCAGCAGCGCCTCGGGACTAGCGGGAGCCGAAACCGGTCTTACCGGGGAGCTGTTTTTT. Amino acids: CASSASGLAGAETGLTGELFF.

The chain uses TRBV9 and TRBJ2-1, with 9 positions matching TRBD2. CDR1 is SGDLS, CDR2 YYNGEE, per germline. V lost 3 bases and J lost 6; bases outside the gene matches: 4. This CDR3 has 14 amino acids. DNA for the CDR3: TGTGCCAGCAGCGCGGCGGGAGGGGGCAATGAGCAGTTCTTC. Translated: CASSAAGGGNEQFF. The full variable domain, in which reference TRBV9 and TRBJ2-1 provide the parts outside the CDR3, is DSGVTQTPKHLITATGQRVTLRCSPRSGDLSVYWYQQSLDQGLQFLIQYYNGEERAKGNILERFSAQQFPDLHSELNLSSLELGDSALYFCASSAAGGGNEQFFGPGTRLTVL.

CDR3 loop: CASSFVTGIEQFF. CDR3 nucleotide sequence: TGTGCCAGCAGCTTTGTGACGGGAATTGAGCAGTTCTTC. The chain links TRBV11-2 to TRBJ2-1; D is perhaps TRBD2 (5 bases). Germline CDR1 SGHAT, CDR2 FQNNGV. Trimming left V 3 bases short and J 9 bases short, with 12 bases between. The CDR3 is made up of 13 amino acids.

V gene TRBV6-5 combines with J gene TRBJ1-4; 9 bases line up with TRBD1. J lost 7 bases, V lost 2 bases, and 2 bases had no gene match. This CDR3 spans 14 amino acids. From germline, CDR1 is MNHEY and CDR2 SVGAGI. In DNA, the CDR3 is TGTGCCAGCAGTTACGACAGGGGGAGTGAAAAACTGTTTTTT. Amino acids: CASSYDRGSEKLFF.

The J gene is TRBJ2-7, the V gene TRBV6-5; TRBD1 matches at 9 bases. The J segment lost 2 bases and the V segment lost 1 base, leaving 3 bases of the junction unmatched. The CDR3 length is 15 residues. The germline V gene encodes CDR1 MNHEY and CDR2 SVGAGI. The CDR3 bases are TGTGCCAGCAGTTACTTGGGACAGGGCACCTACGAGCAGTACTTC. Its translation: CASSYLGQGTYEQYF.

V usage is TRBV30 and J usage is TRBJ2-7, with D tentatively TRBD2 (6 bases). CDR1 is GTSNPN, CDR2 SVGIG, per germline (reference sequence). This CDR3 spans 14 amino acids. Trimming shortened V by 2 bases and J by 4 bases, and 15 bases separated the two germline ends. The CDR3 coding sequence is TGTGCCTGGAGTTTCGGGGGAGGAGGGTACGAGCAGTACTTC. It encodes CAWSFGGGGYEQYF.

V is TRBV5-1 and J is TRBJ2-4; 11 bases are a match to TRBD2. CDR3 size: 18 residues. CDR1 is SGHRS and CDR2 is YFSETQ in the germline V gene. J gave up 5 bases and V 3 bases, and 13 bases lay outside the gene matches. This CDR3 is CASSSLQRLAGSQNIQYF. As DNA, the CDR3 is TGCGCCAGCAGCTCCCTCCAAAGACTAGCGGGATCCCAAAACATTCAGTACTTC.

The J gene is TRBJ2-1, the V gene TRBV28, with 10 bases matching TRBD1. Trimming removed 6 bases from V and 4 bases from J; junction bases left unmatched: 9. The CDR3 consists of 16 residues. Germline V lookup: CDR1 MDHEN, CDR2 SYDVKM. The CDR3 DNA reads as TGTGCCAGCAGAACCCTGGACAGGGGGTCGTACAATGAGCAGTTCTTC. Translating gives CASRTLDRGSYNEQFF. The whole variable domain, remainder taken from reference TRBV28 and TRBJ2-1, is DVKVTQSSRYLVKRTGEKVFLECVQDMDHENMFWYRQDPGLGLRLIYFSYDVKMKEKGDIPEGYSVSREKKERFSLILESASTNQTSMYLCASRTLDRGSYNEQFFGPGTRLTVL.

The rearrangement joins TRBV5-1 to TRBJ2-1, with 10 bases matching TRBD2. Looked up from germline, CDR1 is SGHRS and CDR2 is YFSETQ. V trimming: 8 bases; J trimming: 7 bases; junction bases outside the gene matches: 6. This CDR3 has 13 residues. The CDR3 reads CARRVAGGNEQFF. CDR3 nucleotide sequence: TGCGCCAGGAGAGTAGCGGGAGGTAATGAGCAGTTCTTC.

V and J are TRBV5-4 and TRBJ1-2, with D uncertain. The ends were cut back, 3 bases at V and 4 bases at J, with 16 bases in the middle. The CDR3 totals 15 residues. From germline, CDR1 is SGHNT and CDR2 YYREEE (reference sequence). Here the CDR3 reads CASSSLESPGYGYTF. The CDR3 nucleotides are TGTGCCAGCAGCTCCTTGGAATCTCCAGGCTATGGCTACACCTTC. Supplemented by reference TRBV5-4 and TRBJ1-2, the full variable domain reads ETGVTQSPTHLIKTRGQQVTLRCSSQSGHNTVSWYQQALGQGPQFIFQYYREEENGRGNFPPRFSGLQFPNYSSELNVNALELDDSALYLCASSSLESPGYGYTFGSGTRLTVV.